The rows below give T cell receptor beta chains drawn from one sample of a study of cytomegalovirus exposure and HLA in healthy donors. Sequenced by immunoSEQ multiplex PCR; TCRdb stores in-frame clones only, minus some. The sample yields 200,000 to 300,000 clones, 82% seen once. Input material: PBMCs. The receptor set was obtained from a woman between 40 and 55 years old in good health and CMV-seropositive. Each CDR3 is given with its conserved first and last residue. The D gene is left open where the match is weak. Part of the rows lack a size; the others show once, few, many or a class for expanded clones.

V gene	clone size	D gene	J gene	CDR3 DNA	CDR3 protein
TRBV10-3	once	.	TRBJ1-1	TGTGCCATCAGCCAAAGGCAGGGGCAGAACACTGAAGCTTTCTTT	CAISQRQGQNTEAFF
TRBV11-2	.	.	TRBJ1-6	TGTGCCAGCAGCTTAACCGTCCAACCGGGGAAGTATAATTCACCCCTCCACTTT	CASSLTVQPGKYNSPLHF
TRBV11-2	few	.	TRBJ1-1	TGTGCCAGCAGCTTAAGTACGCAGACCGGGACTGAAGCTTTCTTT	CASSLSTQTGTEAFF
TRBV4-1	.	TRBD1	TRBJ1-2	TGCGCCAGCAGCCGAGGGGGGACAGGGGGCGGCTACACCTTC	CASSRGGTGGGYTF
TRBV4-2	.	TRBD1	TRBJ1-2	TGTGCCAGCAGCCAAGATGGAAGGAGGACAGGGGGCGGCTACACCTTC	CASSQDGRRTGGGYTF
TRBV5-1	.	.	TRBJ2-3	TGCGCCAGCAACAGGGATTGGGGAGATACGCAGTATTTT	CASNRDWGDTQYF
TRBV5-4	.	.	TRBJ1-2	TGTGCCAGCAGCTTAGGACAGAGAGCTAACTATGGCTACACCTTC	CASSLGQRANYGYTF
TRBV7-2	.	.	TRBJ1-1	TGTGCCAGCATTCGCAGGGAGGGCTCCGGGGAAGCTTTCTTT	CASIRREGSGEAFF
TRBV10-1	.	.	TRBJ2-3	TGCGCCAGCAGTGAAGGACAGAGCACAGATACGCAGTATTTT	CASSEGQSTDTQYF
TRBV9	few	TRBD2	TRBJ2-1	TGTGCCAGCAGCGTAGCTGGGGGGGGGACTAGCGTTCACTATGAGCAGTTCTTC	CASSVAGGGTSVHYEQFF
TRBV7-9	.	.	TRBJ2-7	TGTGCCAGCAGCTTAGTGGTCAACGAGCAGTACTTC	CASSLVVNEQYF
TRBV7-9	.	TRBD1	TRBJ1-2	TGTTCCAGCAGCTCGACAGGGGGTGGCTACACCTTC	CSSSSTGGGYTF
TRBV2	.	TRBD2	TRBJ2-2	TGTGCCAGCAGTAGGACTAGCGGGAACACCGGGGAGCTGTTTTTT	CASSRTSGNTGELFF
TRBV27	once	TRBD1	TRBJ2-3	TGTGCCAGCCTTGACAGGGCGACGCAGTATTTT	CASLDRATQYF
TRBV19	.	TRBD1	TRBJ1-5	TGTGCCAGTACTCGTGCCTTCCGAGACAGGGATCTCAATCAGCCCCAGCATTTT	CASTRAFRDRDLNQPQHF
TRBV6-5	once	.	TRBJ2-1	TGTGCCAGCAGTTACCGGTACTCCTACAATGAGCAGTTCTTC	CASSYRYSYNEQFF
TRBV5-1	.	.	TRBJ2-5	TGCGCCAGCAGCCCCTGGACTCCTCGTAGTCAAGAGACCCAGTACTTC	CASSPWTPRSQETQYF
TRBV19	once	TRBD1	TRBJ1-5	TGTGCCAGTAGTACGGGACAGGGAGGAGTAGGCAATCAGCCCCAGCATTTT	CASSTGQGGVGNQPQHF
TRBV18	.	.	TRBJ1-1	TGTGCCAGCTCACCAGTCCAGCTAGGAGGTGAAGCTTTCTTT	CASSPVQLGGEAFF
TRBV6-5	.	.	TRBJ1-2	TGTGCCAGCAGTTTGCCGGGTGGAGGCTACACCTTC	CASSLPGGGYTF
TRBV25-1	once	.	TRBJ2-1	TGTGCCAGCAGTGTTTCCGGGACACTAAGCTCCTACAATGAGCAGTTCTTC	CASSVSGTLSSYNEQFF
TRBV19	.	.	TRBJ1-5	TGTGCCAGTGACAGCCTCAATCAGCCCCAGCATTTT	CASDSLNQPQHF
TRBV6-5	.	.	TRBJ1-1	TGTGCCAGCAGCCGACGGGACAATACTGAAGCTTTCTTT	CASSRRDNTEAFF
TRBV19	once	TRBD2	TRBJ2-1	TGTGCCAGTAGTATAGGCCCGAGGGCTAGCGGGAGGGTCGATGAGCAGTTCTTC	CASSIGPRASGRVDEQFF
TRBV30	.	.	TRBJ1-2	TGTGCCTGGAGTTCAGGACATTGGGACTATGGCTACACCTTC	CAWSSGHWDYGYTF
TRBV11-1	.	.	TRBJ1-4	TGTGCCAGCAGCCAACGACAGAATGAAAAACTGTTTTTT	CASSQRQNEKLFF
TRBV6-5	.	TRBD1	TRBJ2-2	TGTGCCAGCAGTTACTCCGGACAGGGGAACACCGGGGAGCTGTTTTTT	CASSYSGQGNTGELFF
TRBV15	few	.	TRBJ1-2	TGTGCCACCAGCAGAGATACAGGGAGTAACTATGGCTACACCTTC	CATSRDTGSNYGYTF
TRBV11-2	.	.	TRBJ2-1	TGTGCCAGCCCCCCGGGCGGGACCATCTACAATGAGCAGTTCTTC	CASPPGGTIYNEQFF
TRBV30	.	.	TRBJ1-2	TGTGCCTGGAGGTTGTTGTGGGGGGATCATGGTAACTATGGCTACACCTTC	CAWRLLWGDHGNYGYTF
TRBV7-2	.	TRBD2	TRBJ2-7	TGTGCCAGCAGCTTCTCGGCGGGGGGAGAGCAGTACTTC	CASSFSAGGEQYF
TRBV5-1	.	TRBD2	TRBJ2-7	TGCGCCAGCCGTCCGGTCCCAGGGAGCGGGAGGGTTTACGAGCAGTACTTC	CASRPVPGSGRVYEQYF
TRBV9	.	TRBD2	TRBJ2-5	TGTGCCAGCAGCGCGGGACTAGCGGCCCAAGAGACCCAGTACTTC	CASSAGLAAQETQYF
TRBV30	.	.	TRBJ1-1	TGTGCCTGGAATGAGCCAGGGTGGGGCACTGAAGCTTTCTTT	CAWNEPGWGTEAFF
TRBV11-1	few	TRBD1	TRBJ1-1	TGTGCCAGCAGCCTTGGGACAGGGCAAGCTTTCTTT	CASSLGTGQAFF